Listed here are 9 T cell receptor beta chains from one sample, sequenced in a study of T cells in Graves' hyperthyroidism and ophthalmopathy (dated by TCRdb to about 2019). The library was obtained by multiplex PCR. Sequenced on an Illumina HiSeq 2000. The TCR beta CDR3 regions were amplified from RNA transcripts. The first round of RT-PCR for the TCR CDR3 was performed with the HTBI primer set and the Qiagen OneStep RT-PCR kit. Starting from the raw public reads, TCRdb applied fastp trimming at Q25, assembled clones with MiXCR and retained in-frame beta chains. Merged by CDR3 protein, the rows form single entries marked with the most common genes and DNA. In all, the sample holds around 520,000 distinct CDR3 sequences, and 14% of those were seen once. The ten top clones hold approximately 14% of the sample. Specimen: blood. The receptors stem from a woman aged 40 to 50 with Graves' hyperthyroidism.

A note on this clonotype: This may be a read error, as it is one base from a much larger clone. The CDR3 DNA is TGTGCCAACAGCCACGGACAGGGCTACGAGCAGTACTTC. Translated: CANSHGQGYEQYF. The chain recombines TRBV3-1 with TRBJ2-7, with 8 bases identical to TRBD1. The V gene's germline CDR1 is LGHDT and CDR2 YNNKEL (reference sequence). The CDR3 loop spans 13 amino acids.

The chain combines TRBV4-1 with TRBJ2-3; D ambiguous. The germline V gene has CDR1 MGHRA and CDR2 YSYEKL. V gave up 3 bases and J gave up 2 bases, with 15 bases separating them. The CDR3 extends over 16 amino acids. This CDR3 is CASSHPIQTVTDTQYF. The CDR3 DNA reads as TGCGCCAGCAGCCACCCAATCCAGACCGTCACAGATACGCAGTATTTT.

Many counts were recorded for this clonotype. The rearrangement links TRBV28 to TRBJ1-1, with TRBD1 matching over 7 bases. Germline trimming cut 4 bases from V and 1 base from J; bases unmatched to any gene: 3. Germline CDR1 is MDHEN and CDR2 is SYDVKM. This CDR3 contains 14 residues. This chain's CDR3 is CASSSGQQNTEAFF. CDR3 nucleotides: TGTGCCAGCAGTTCGGGACAGCAGAACACTGAAGCTTTCTTT. The entire variable domain, with the rest obtained from reference TRBV28 and TRBJ1-1, is as follows: DVKVTQSSRYLVKRTGEKVFLECVQDMDHENMFWYRQDPGLGLRLIYFSYDVKMKEKGDIPEGYSVSREKKERFSLILESASTNQTSMYLCASSSGQQNTEAFFGQGTRLTVV.

This clonotype has at least ten counts. The J gene is TRBJ2-2, the V gene TRBV7-3; 8 bases match TRBD2. The ends lost 6 bases at V and 4 bases at J; junction bases unmatched: 7. The CDR3 has 15 residues. The V gene's germline CDR1 is SGHTA and CDR2 FQGTGA. CDR3 DNA: TGTGCCAGCAGTCCCAGCGGGAGCAGCACCGGGGAGCTGTTTTTT. It yields the protein CASSPSGSSTGELFF.

This clonotype has just one count. The chain has TRBV25-1 and TRBJ1-2; D is ambiguous. V gave up 5 bases and J gave up 0 bases, with 16 bases separating them. Germline V gives CDR1 MGHDK, CDR2 SYGVNS. The CDR3 length is 16 residues. CDR3 region: CASSSSTGISNYGYTF. The DNA of the CDR3 is TGTGCCAGCAGTTCTTCTACGGGCATTTCTAACTATGGCTACACCTTC.

The table lists this clonotype with a few counts. Given a much more abundant clone one base away, this may be a read error. The genes are TRBV5-1 and TRBJ2-2; TRBD2 matches 14 bases. CDR1 is SGHRS, CDR2 YFSETQ, per germline. This CDR3 spans 15 amino acids. Germline trimming cut 4 bases from V and 6 bases from J; bases unmatched to any gene: 2. This CDR3 is CASSAGLAGAGELFF. Written as DNA, the CDR3 is TGCGCCAGCAGCGCGGGACTAGCGGGAGCCGGGGAGCTGTTTTTT.

The sample holds many counts of this clonotype. The rearrangement links TRBV20-1 to TRBJ2-3, with TRBD2 identical over 13 bases. Germline loops: CDR1 DFQATT, CDR2 SNEGSKA (reference sequence). This CDR3 comprises 16 residues. V lost 3 bases to trimming and J lost 6 bases; unmatched junction nucleotides: 9. CDR3 nucleotide sequence: TGCAGTGCTAGTCGTCTTGGACTAGCGGGAGCGGATACGCAGTATTTT. Amino acids: CSASRLGLAGADTQYF.

This clonotype was observed at least ten times. The chain couples TRBV20-1 to TRBJ1-2; D not resolved. Trimming stripped 0 bases from V and 3 bases from J, with 5 bases between. The CDR3 runs 12 residues. Per the germline V gene, CDR1 is DFQATT and CDR2 is SNEGSKA (reference sequence). The CDR3 DNA sequence: TGCAGTGCTAGAGACTTGGACTATGGCTACACCTTC. Translation gives CSARDLDYGYTF.

The rearrangement joins TRBV30 to TRBJ2-7; D is perhaps TRBD1 (5 bases). V gave up 3 bases and J gave up 3 bases, with 9 bases separating them. The CDR3 sequence is 12 residues long. The germline CDR1 and CDR2 sequences are GTSNPN and SVGIG (reference sequence). This chain's CDR3 is CAWSVTVYEQYF. The CDR3 region has the DNA TGTGCCTGGAGCGTGACAGTCTACGAGCAGTACTTC. The entire variable domain, with the rest obtained from reference TRBV30 and TRBJ2-7, is as follows: SQTIHQWPATLVQPVGSPLSLECTVEGTSNPNLYWYRQAAGRGLQLLFYSVGIGQISSEVPQNLSASRPQDRQFILSSKKLLLSDSGFYLCAWSVTVYEQYFGPGTRLTVT.